Listed below are T cell receptor beta chains from one sample, sequenced in a study of T cells after yellow fever vaccination. TCRdb independently ran MiXCR on the 5' RACE reads; one entry per CDR3 protein. The table records about 240,000 distinct CDR3 sequences, about 3.7% of them present only once. The input for sequencing was PBMCs, taken 15 days after the yellow fever booster vaccination. These receptors were taken from a man aged 18-30 years who received the YFV17D yellow fever vaccine. The CDR3 runs from the conserved cysteine through the conserved F or W. Clone size is given for some rows only: seen once, a few or many times, or a class if the clone is expanded.

abundance | v_gene | CDR3aa
many | TRBV28 | CASSLGGISYEQYF
many | TRBV7-2 | CASSLSNRPGLRTSTDTQYF
many | TRBV27 | CASSYTPSDLYGYTF
many | TRBV5-1 | CASSHRDTYTDTQYF
many | TRBV2 | CASTAGNTDTQYF
many | TRBV27 | CASSFSQGASEQYF
many | TRBV20-1 | CSARQAGMMNTGELFF
many | TRBV7-9 | CASSRTGEQYF
many | TRBV7-2 | CASSLGRTGLGETQYF
many | TRBV5-6 | CASSLGTNSPYNEQFF
. | TRBV11-2 | CASSSRFGELFF
many | TRBV5-1 | CASSRAQGALSNYGYTF
many | TRBV29-1 | CSVVAGQGSRYTF
many | TRBV18 | CASSSTGQGSQPQHF
few | TRBV28 | CASSDGSSYNSPLHF
many | TRBV5-1 | CASSLGQGHTGELFF
many | TRBV6-2/TRBV6-3 | CASSSGLAGEKETQYF
many | TRBV20-1 | CSGRRVGETQYF
many | TRBV18 | CASSPRLVSSYNEQFF
many | TRBV20-1 | CSAVRGVGEKLFF
many | TRBV4-1 | CASSHAGGGYNEQFF
few | TRBV7-2 | CASSSFLRTSAETQYF
many | TRBV12-3/TRBV12-4 | CASAEKETQYF
many | TRBV18 | CASSRDRDQPQHF
many | TRBV12-3/TRBV12-4 | CASSRLGQGSEAFF
many | TRBV5-1 | CASRGTGTAISTDTQYF
many | TRBV7-9 | CASSTPGYQETQYF